This TCR beta chain was captured by sequencing in a study of blood T cells in healthy people across ages. Study context: Capture by template switching was about one barcoded beta molecule per two T cells. Study-wide findings and caveats: Long-lived and aged donors differed, with more naive CD4+ cells and higher diversity in the long-lived. Older age went with lower TCR beta diversity per million T cells, in a roughly linear way.

The authors ran a second PCR of about 7 to 12 cycles using a sample-barcoded 5' primer and a J-beta primer mix. A template-switch adaptor containing 12 random nucleotides labeled each cDNA molecule. Via MiXCR, TCRdb re-called the 5' RACE reads, giving one row per CDR3 protein. The sample shows hundreds of thousands of distinct CDR3 sequences, nearly 60% of them seen only once. V gave up 5 bases and J gave up 6 bases, with 19 bases separating them. The CDR3 contains 16 residues. Looked up from germline, CDR1 is LGHNA and CDR2 is YNFKEQ. As to this clonotype: Its antigen is as yet unknown.

The TCR originated in a man between 25 and 39 years old in good health. Sequenced: blood. V usage is TRBV4-2 and J usage is TRBJ2-2; D may be TRBD1 (6 bases). The CDR3: CASSSGGTTDPGELFF. The CDR3, as DNA: TGTGCCAGCAGCTCAGGTGGGACAACGGACCCCGGGGAGCTGTTTTTT.